This TCR beta chain was sequenced in a study of shared clonotypes between healthy human individuals. General study results and limits: The sampled material consisted only of blood, and tissue repertoires are likely to differ.

TCRdb keeps only in-frame clones here, not all; method: immunoSEQ multiplex PCR. This sample carries 2 million to 2.5 million clones, 80% to 95% of them seen once, and the ten largest clones take about 0.41%. A remark on this clone: What it recognizes is unknown.

V shed 7 bases, J shed 4 bases, and the junction held 5 bases outside the gene matches. Germline V gene lookup returns CDR1 SGHNT and CDR2 YYREEE (reference sequence). CDR3 size: 14 residues. The genes are TRBV5-4 and TRBJ2-2; 9 nucleotides line up with TRBD2. The TCR originated in a man younger than 35 in good health. Some clones in this sample may be carry-over from other donors' samples. Sequenced: naive CD4+ T cells from PBMCs. Described subset: CD45RA+ positively selected. The CDR3 nucleotides are TGTGCCAGCGAGGTAGCGGGGGCCACCGGGGAGCTGTTTTTT. The encoded protein is CASEVAGATGELFF.